The 24 T cell receptor beta chains below were found in one sample sequenced in a study of response to subunit inactivated influenza vaccine. TCRdb called the RT-PCR reads again in MiXCR, with one record for every CDR3 protein. The sample shows approximately 500,000 distinct CDR3 sequences, 14% of them seen only once. The material was PBMCs from blood, obtained about 12 days after vaccination. The source is a man between 50 and 59 years old who received an inactivated influenza vaccine.

The rearrangement joins TRBV12-3 or TRBV12-4 to TRBJ2-1, with a possible D match to TRBD2 (6 bases). Between the trimmed V and J ends, which lost 5 bases and 0 bases, there was a span of 14 bases. CDR3 size: 16 residues. This CDR3 is CASSPTGTPSYNEQFF. The CDR3 DNA sequence: TGTGCCAGCAGTCCTACCGGGACTCCCTCCTACAATGAGCAGTTCTTC.

CDR3 in amino acids: CASSQPGQGDYGYTF. The CDR3 nucleotides are TGCGCCAGCAGCCAACCGGGACAGGGGGACTATGGCTACACCTTC. J is TRBJ1-2 and V is TRBV4-3; 11 nucleotides line up with TRBD1. The germline CDR1 and CDR2 sequences are LGHNA and YSLEER. There are 15 residues in the CDR3. V gave up 2 bases and J gave up 3 bases; unmatched junction bases: 2.

The chain recombines TRBV7-2 with TRBJ2-7, with TRBD2 identical over 11 bases. Trimming took 4 bases from V and 4 from J; bases not matched to a gene: 9. The CDR3 consists of 16 residues. From germline, CDR1 is SGHTA and CDR2 FQGNSA. CDR3 bases: TGTGCCAGCAGCTCAACACTAGCGGGAGCAAGTTACGAGCAGTACTTC. This sequence encodes CASSSTLAGASYEQYF.

CDR3 coding DNA: TGTGCCAGCAGCCAGGGACAGGGCGGCTCTGGAAACACCATATATTTT. Its protein is CASSQGQGGSGNTIYF. V gene TRBV7-6 combines with J gene TRBJ1-3; 9 bases are shared with TRBD1. J gave up 0 bases and V 5 bases, and 5 bases lay outside the gene matches. The CDR3 covers 16 residues. The germline V gene has CDR1 SGHVS and CDR2 FNYEAQ. Based on the CDR3 plus reference TRBV7-6 and TRBJ1-3, the full variable domain is GAGVSQSPRYKVTKRGQDVALRCDPISGHVSLYWYRQALGQGPEFLTYFNYEAQQDKSGLPNDRFSAERPEGSISTLTIQRTEQRDSAMYRCASSQGQGGSGNTIYFGEGSWLTVV.

This clonotype was seen a few times. This chain uses TRBV12-3 or TRBV12-4 with TRBJ1-2; D is undetermined. V was cut by 1 base and J by 9 bases, with 15 bases left in between. The CDR3 contains 14 residues. Written as DNA, the CDR3 is TGTGCCAGCAGTTTAGGCGGCTCTGGCGGGAGCTACACCTTC. This encodes CASSLGGSGGSYTF.

This clonotype was seen once. The chain joins TRBV27 to TRBJ2-5; TRBD2 agrees at 8 bases. Looked up from germline, CDR1 is MNHEY and CDR2 is SMNVEV (reference sequence). The V segment lost 5 bases and the J segment 7 bases; nucleotides outside the gene matches: 15. This CDR3 comprises 16 residues. This CDR3 reads CASSTLAGGPFWTQYF. CDR3 coding DNA: TGTGCCAGCAGTACTCTAGCGGGCGGGCCGTTTTGGACCCAGTACTTC.

This chain connects TRBV11-2 to TRBJ2-3, with D possibly being TRBD1 (5 bases). Germline loops: CDR1 SGHAT, CDR2 FQNNGV. The CDR3 covers 18 residues. Trimming left V 2 bases short and J 7 bases short, with 25 bases between. The CDR3 bases are TGTGCCAGCAGCTTATTCCCCGAGGTAGGGGAATGGAGATATACGCAGTATTTT. Its protein is CASSLFPEVGEWRYTQYF.

This clonotype was seen more than once but under ten times. J is TRBJ2-7 and V is TRBV6-1; 9 bases align to TRBD2. Germline CDR1 MNHNS, CDR2 SASEGT. The CDR3 totals 16 residues. Germline trimming cut 1 base from V and 0 bases from J; bases unmatched to any gene: 4. CDR3: CASSEGLAGLSYEQYF. CDR3 bases: TGTGCCAGCAGTGAAGGGCTAGCGGGGCTCTCCTACGAGCAGTACTTC.

The rearrangement links TRBV28 to TRBJ2-3; 11 nucleotides agree with TRBD2. Germline-derived CDR1 and CDR2 are MDHEN and SYDVKM. V was clipped by 1 base and J by 11 bases; unmatched bases: 5. The CDR3 length is 14 residues. CDR3 region: CASSLSGLAERQYF. CDR3 nucleotides: TGTGCCAGCAGTTTATCGGGACTAGCGGAAAGGCAGTATTTT.

V usage is TRBV12-3 or TRBV12-4 and J usage is TRBJ2-5; 9 bases agree with TRBD1. J was trimmed by 5 bases and V by 1 base; bases with no gene match: 5. This CDR3 is built from 15 residues. This CDR3 is CASSLGTGVWETQYF. In DNA form, the CDR3 reads TGTGCCAGCAGTTTAGGGACAGGGGTTTGGGAGACCCAGTACTTC.

This clonotype was observed a handful of times. This sequence joins TRBV28 and TRBJ2-1; possibly TRBD1 for D (5 bases). CDR1 is MDHEN, CDR2 SYDVKM, per germline. The CDR3 spans 15 residues. The V end was cut by 5 bases, the J end by 6 bases, with 17 bases between. The CDR3 loop reads CASSLSQGVSNEQFF. CDR3 DNA sequence: TGTGCCAGCAGTCTTAGCCAAGGGGTGTCCAATGAGCAGTTCTTC.

This clonotype was seen only a few times. The chain recombines TRBV12-3 or TRBV12-4 with TRBJ2-2, with D tentatively TRBD1 or TRBD2 (5 bases each). The length of the CDR3 is 14 residues. V was cut by 7 bases and J by 3 bases, with 12 bases left in between. The CDR3 sequence: CASNLGAYTGELFF. For the CDR3, the DNA is TGTGCCAGCAACCTCGGGGCCTACACCGGGGAGCTGTTTTTT.

In nucleotides, the CDR3 is TGTGCCAGCAGCCAAACGACAGGGTCCAGGGACGAGCAGTACTTC. It translates to CASSQTTGSRDEQYF. This chain links TRBV13 with TRBJ2-7, with 7 bases that match TRBD1. V lost 5 bases and J lost 5; bases outside the gene matches: 12. CDR1 and CDR2 from the germline V gene are PRHDT and FYEKMQ (reference sequence). The CDR3 totals 15 residues.

V usage is TRBV7-9 and J usage is TRBJ2-1; 9 bases are shared with TRBD2. J lost 8 bases, V lost 5 bases, and 10 bases had no gene match. CDR1 and CDR2 (germline): SEHNR, FQNEAQ (reference sequence). This CDR3 contains 15 residues. CDR3: CASSIAGGPFYEQFF. CDR3 DNA: TGTGCCAGCAGCATCGCGGGAGGGCCCTTTTATGAGCAGTTCTTC.

The chain carries TRBV9 and TRBJ2-1, with TRBD2 matching 7 bases. Germline V gives CDR1 SGDLS, CDR2 YYNGEE. This CDR3 spans 16 amino acids. Trimming took 3 bases from V and 5 from J; bases not matched to a gene: 11. CDR3 loop: CASSEHREAFDNEQFF. The CDR3 nucleotides are TGTGCCAGCAGCGAACATCGGGAGGCTTTTGACAATGAGCAGTTCTTC. The variable domain in full, with the rest retrieved from reference TRBV9 and TRBJ2-1, is DSGVTQTPKHLITATGQRVTLRCSPRSGDLSVYWYQQSLDQGLQFLIQYYNGEERAKGNILERFSAQQFPDLHSELNLSSLELGDSALYFCASSEHREAFDNEQFFGPGTRLTVL.

The chain is built from TRBV10-3 and TRBJ1-3; D is undetermined. Trimming cost V 10 bases and J 0 bases, with 13 bases left between them. The V gene's germline CDR1 is ENHRY and CDR2 SYGVKD. There are 14 residues in the CDR3. The CDR3 here is CATRWTDSGNTIYF. DNA of the CDR3: TGTGCCACTAGGTGGACGGACTCTGGAAACACCATATATTTT.

This clonotype was observed a few times. Here the CDR3 reads CASKGLASTGELFF. The CDR3 region has the DNA TGCGCCAGTAAGGGGCTAGCTAGCACCGGGGAGCTGTTTTTT. The rearrangement links TRBV5-1 to TRBJ2-2; D possibly uses TRBD1 or TRBD2 (5 bases each). Germline-derived CDR1 and CDR2 are SGHRS and YFSETQ. The CDR3 sequence is 14 residues long. The ends were cut back, 8 bases at V and 4 bases at J, with 15 bases in the middle.

Only a few counts were recorded for this clonotype. The genes are TRBV28 and TRBJ2-2, with D unresolved. Germline assignment: CDR1 MDHEN and CDR2 SYDVKM. Trimming left V 2 bases short and J 1 base short, with 5 bases between. The CDR3 sequence is 14 residues long. The CDR3 loop is CASSLAVNTGELFF. The CDR3, as DNA: TGTGCCAGCAGTTTAGCGGTGAACACCGGGGAGCTGTTTTTT.

This clonotype was observed once. The rearrangement joins TRBV18 to TRBJ1-5; 8 positions match TRBD1. Germline trimming cut 2 bases from V and 2 bases from J; bases unmatched to any gene: 11. The CDR3 sequence is 18 residues long. Germline V CDR1 and CDR2: KGHSH, LQKENI. As DNA, the CDR3 is TGTGCCAGCTCACCAACAACAGGGGGTCAGGGAGGCAATCAGCCCCAGCATTTT. Protein: CASSPTTGGQGGNQPQHF.

This chain joins TRBV11-2 and TRBJ1-1; D is unresolved. V shed 7 bases and J shed 4 bases, with 16 bases lying between them. Germline assignment: CDR1 SGHAT and CDR2 FQNNGV. The CDR3 contains 14 residues. The CDR3 spells CASNLWGSATEAFF. CDR3 bases: TGTGCCAGCAACCTGTGGGGATCGGCCACTGAAGCTTTCTTT.

This clonotype has a handful of counts. The rearrangement links TRBV28 to TRBJ1-1; the match to TRBD1 covers 9 bases. J gave up 0 bases and V 6 bases, and 8 bases lay outside the gene matches. CDR1 MDHEN and CDR2 SYDVKM come from the germline V gene. The CDR3 is made up of 16 amino acids. For the CDR3, the DNA is TGTGCCAGCAGCCTTGGGACAGGGAATCTGAACACTGAAGCTTTCTTT. The encoded protein is CASSLGTGNLNTEAFF.

This clonotype was observed at least ten times. The CDR3: CASSLGSTRDIQYF. The CDR3 DNA reads as TGTGCCAGCAGCTTAGGATCTACAAGAGATATCCAGTACTTC. This chain connects TRBV7-8 to TRBJ2-5; D gene unclear. Germline V gene lookup returns CDR1 SGHVS and CDR2 FQNEAQ. There are 14 residues in the CDR3. Trimming cost V 1 base and J 10 bases, with 16 bases left between them.

V is TRBV5-6 and J is TRBJ2-7, with 10 bases fitting TRBD2. Germline assignment: CDR1 SGHDT and CDR2 YYEEEE. This CDR3 is built from 13 residues. The trim removed 3 bases at V and 9 bases at J, leaving 6 bases unmatched. CDR3 DNA sequence: TGTGCCAGCAGCTCCTTAGCGGGAGGATCGCAGTACTTC. This sequence encodes CASSSLAGGSQYF. The whole variable domain, filled in from reference TRBV5-6 and TRBJ2-7, reads DAGVTQSPTHLIKTRGQQVTLRCSPKSGHDTVSWYQQALGQGPQFIFQYYEEEERQRGNFPDRFSGHQFPNYSSELNVNALLLGDSALYLCASSSLAGGSQYFGPGTRLTVT.

The genes are TRBV6-1 and TRBJ2-3; D is uncertain. The CDR3 length is 16 residues. Per germline, CDR1 MNHNS and CDR2 SASEGT. Trimming cost V 6 bases and J 4 bases, with 20 bases left between them. The CDR3 loop reads CASRMTSSIFPDTQYF. In nucleotides, the CDR3 is TGTGCCAGCAGGATGACGAGTAGCATCTTCCCAGATACGCAGTATTTT.